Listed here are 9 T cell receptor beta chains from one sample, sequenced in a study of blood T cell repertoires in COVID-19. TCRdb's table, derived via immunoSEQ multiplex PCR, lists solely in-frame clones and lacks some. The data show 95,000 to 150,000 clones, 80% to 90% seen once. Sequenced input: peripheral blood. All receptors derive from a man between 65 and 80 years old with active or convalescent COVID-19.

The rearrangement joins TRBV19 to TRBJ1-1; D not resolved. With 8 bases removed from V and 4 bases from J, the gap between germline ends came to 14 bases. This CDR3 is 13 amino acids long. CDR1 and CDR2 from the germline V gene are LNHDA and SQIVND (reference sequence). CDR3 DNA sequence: TGTGCCAGTTCGGGATTACGGGGCACTGAAGCTTTCTTT. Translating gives CASSGLRGTEAFF.

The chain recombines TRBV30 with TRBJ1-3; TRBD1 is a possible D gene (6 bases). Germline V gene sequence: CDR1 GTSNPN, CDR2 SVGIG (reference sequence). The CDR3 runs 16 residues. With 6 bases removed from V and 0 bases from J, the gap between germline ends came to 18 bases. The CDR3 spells CACQRGGPYSGNTIYF. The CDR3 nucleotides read TGTGCCTGCCAACGAGGGGGACCGTACTCTGGAAACACCATATATTTT.

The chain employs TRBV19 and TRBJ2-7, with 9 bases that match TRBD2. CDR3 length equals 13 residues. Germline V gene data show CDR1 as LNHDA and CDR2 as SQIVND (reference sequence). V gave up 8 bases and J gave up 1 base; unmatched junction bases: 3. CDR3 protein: CASRAGGSYEQYF. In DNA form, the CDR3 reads TGTGCCAGTCGGGCGGGAGGGTCCTACGAGCAGTACTTC.

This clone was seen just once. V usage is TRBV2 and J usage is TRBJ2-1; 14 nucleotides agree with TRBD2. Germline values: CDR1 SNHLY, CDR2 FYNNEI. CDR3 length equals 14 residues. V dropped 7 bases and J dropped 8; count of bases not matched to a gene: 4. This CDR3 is CASKGLAGVDEQFF. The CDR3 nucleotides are TGTGCCAGCAAGGGACTAGCGGGAGTGGATGAGCAGTTCTTC. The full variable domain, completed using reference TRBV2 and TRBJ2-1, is EPEVTQTPSHQVTQMGQEVILRCVPISNHLYFYWYRQILGQKVEFLVSFYNNEISEKSEIFDDQFSVERPDGSNFTLKIRSTKLEDSAMYFCASKGLAGVDEQFFGPGTRLTVL.

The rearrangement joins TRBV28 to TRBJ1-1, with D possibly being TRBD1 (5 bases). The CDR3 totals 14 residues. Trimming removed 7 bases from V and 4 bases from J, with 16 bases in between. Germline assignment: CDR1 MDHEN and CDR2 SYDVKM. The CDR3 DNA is TGTGCCAGCATGCGGGGAGGGGCCAGCACTGAAGCTTTCTTT. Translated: CASMRGGASTEAFF.

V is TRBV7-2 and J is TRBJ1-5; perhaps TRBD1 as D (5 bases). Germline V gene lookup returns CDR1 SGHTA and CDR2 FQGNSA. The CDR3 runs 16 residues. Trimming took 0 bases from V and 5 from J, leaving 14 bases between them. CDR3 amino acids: CASSLAQGSGHQPQHF. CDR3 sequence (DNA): TGTGCCAGCAGCTTAGCGCAGGGATCAGGTCATCAGCCCCAGCATTTT.

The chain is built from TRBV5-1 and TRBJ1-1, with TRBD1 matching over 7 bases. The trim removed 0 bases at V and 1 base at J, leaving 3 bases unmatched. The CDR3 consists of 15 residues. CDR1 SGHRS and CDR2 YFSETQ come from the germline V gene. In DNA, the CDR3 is TGCGCCAGCAGCTTGGGACAGGGACAGAACACTGAAGCTTTCTTT. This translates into CASSLGQGQNTEAFF.

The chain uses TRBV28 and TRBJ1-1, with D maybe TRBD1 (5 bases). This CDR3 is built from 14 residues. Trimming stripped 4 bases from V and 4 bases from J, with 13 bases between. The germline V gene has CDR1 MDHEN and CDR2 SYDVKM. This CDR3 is CASSSPGGTTEAFF. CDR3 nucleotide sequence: TGTGCCAGCAGTTCCCCGGGGGGTACCACTGAAGCTTTCTTT. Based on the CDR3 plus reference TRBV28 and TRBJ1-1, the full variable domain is DVKVTQSSRYLVKRTGEKVFLECVQDMDHENMFWYRQDPGLGLRLIYFSYDVKMKEKGDIPEGYSVSREKKERFSLILESASTNQTSMYLCASSSPGGTTEAFFGQGTRLTVV.

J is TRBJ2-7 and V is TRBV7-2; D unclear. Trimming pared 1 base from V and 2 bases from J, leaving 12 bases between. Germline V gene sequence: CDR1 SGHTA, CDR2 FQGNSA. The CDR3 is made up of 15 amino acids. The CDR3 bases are TGTGCCAGCAGCTTAGTCAGTGGGCCGACCTACGAGCAGTACTTC. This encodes CASSLVSGPTYEQYF.